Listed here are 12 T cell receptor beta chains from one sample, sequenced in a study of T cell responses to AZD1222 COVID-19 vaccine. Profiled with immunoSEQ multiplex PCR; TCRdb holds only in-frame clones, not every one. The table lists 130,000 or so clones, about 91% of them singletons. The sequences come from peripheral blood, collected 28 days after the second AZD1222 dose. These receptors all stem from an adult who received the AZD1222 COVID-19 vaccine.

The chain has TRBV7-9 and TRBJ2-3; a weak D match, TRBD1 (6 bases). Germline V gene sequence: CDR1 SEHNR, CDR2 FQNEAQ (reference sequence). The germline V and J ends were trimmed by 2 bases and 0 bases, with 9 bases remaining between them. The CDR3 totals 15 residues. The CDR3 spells CASSLQGRSTDTQYF. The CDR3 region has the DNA TGTGCCAGCAGCTTACAGGGGCGGAGCACAGATACGCAGTATTTT.

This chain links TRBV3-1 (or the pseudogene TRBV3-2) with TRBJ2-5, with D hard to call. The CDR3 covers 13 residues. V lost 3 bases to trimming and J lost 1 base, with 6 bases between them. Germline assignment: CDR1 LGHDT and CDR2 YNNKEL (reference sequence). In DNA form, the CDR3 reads TGTGCCAGCAGCCAGTCGGCCCAAGAGACCCAGTACTTC. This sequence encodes CASSQSAQETQYF.

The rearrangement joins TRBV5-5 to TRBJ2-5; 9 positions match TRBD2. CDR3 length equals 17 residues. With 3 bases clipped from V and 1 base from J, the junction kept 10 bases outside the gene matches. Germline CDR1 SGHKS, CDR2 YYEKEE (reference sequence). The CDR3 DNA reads TGTGCCAGCAGCTCCCCGGGGAGGGGACTAGCCCAAGAGACCCAGTACTTC. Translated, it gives CASSSPGRGLAQETQYF.

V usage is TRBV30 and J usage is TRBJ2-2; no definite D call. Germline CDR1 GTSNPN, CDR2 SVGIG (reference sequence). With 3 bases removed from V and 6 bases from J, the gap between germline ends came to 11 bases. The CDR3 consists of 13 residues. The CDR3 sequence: CAWSPPPAGELFF. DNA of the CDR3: TGTGCCTGGAGCCCCCCTCCCGCCGGGGAGCTGTTTTTT.

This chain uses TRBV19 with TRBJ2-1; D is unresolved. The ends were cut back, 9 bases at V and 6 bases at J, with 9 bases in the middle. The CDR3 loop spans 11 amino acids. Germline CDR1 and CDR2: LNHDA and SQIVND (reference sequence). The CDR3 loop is CASGLRNEQFF. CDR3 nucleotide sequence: TGTGCCAGCGGTCTTCGCAATGAGCAGTTCTTC.

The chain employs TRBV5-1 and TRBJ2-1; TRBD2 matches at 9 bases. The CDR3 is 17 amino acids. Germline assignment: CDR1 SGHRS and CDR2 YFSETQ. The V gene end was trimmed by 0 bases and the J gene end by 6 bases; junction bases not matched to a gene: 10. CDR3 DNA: TGCGCCAGCAGCTTGGCAGTAGCGGGAGCGGGGATCAATGAGCAGTTCTTC. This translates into CASSLAVAGAGINEQFF.

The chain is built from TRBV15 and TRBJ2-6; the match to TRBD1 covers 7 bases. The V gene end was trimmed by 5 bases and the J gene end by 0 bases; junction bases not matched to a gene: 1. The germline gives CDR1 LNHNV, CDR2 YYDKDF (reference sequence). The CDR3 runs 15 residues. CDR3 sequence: CATSRQGSGANVLTF. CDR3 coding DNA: TGTGCCACCAGCCGACAGGGCTCTGGGGCCAACGTCCTGACTTTC.

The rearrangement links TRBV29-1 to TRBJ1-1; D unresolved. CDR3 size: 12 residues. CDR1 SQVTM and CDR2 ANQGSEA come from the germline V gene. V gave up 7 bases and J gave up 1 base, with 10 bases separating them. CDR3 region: CSGTHRNTEAFF. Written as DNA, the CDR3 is TGCAGCGGAACACACAGGAACACTGAAGCTTTCTTT.

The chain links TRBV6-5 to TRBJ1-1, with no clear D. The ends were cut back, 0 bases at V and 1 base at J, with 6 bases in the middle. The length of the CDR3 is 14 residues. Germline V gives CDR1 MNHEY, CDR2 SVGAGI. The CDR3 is CASSYSYRNTEAFF. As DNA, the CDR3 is TGTGCCAGCAGTTACTCGTACAGGAACACTGAAGCTTTCTTT.

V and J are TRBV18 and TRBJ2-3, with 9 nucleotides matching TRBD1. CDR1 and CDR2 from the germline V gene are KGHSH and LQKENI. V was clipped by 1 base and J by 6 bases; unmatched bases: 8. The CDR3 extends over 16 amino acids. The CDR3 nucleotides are TGTGCCAGCTCACCACGAGGACAGGGGAACACTGATACGCAGTATTTT. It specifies CASSPRGQGNTDTQYF. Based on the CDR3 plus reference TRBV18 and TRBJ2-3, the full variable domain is NAGVMQNPRHLVRRRGQEARLRCSPMKGHSHVYWYRQLPEEGLKFMVYLQKENIIDESGMPKERFSAEFPKEGPSILRIQQVVRGDSAAYFCASSPRGQGNTDTQYFGPGTRLTVL.

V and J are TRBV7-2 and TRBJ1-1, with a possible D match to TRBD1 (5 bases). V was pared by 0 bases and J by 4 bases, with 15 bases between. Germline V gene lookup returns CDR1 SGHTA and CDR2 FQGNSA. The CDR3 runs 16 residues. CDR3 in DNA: TGTGCCAGCAGCTTAGCGGGAGGAGGGGCGGCCACTGAAGCTTTCTTT. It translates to CASSLAGGGAATEAFF.

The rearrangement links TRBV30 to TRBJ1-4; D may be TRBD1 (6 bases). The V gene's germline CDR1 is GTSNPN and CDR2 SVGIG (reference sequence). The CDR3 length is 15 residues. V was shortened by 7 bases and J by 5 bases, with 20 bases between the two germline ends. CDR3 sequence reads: CASLPGQSRNEKLFF. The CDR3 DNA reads TGTGCCTCACTTCCGGGACAATCGCGAAATGAAAAACTGTTTTTT.